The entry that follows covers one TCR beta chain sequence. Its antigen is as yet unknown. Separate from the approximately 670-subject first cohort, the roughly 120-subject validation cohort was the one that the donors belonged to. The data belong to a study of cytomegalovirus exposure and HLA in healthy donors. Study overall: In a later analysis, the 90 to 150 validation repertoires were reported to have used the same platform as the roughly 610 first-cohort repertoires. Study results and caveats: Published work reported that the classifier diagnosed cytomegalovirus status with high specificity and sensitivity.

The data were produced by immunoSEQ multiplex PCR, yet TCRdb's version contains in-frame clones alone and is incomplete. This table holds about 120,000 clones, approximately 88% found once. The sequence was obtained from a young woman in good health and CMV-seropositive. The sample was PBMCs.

CDR3 DNA sequence: TGTGCCAGCAGCCCAACGGGACAGAAGAACACTGAAGCTTTCTTT. It yields the protein CASSPTGQKNTEAFF. The rearrangement links TRBV7-8 to TRBJ1-1, with 7 bases fitting TRBD1. Germline CDR1 reads SGHVS; CDR2 reads FQNEAQ. This CDR3 has 15 amino acids. J was trimmed by 1 base and V by 5 bases; bases with no gene match: 7.